Shown below are 13 T cell receptor beta chains from a single sample sequenced in a study of low-dose radiotherapy and immunotherapy resistance in tumors. First-strand cDNA used TRAV- and TRBV-specific primers, covering alpha and beta chains. With a constant-region primer and a V-primer adapter, TCRs were subjected to around 18 PCR cycles of amplification. TCRdb fed the reads into MiXCR, producing one record per CDR3 protein. The sample has 15,000 to 20,000 distinct CDR3 sequences, roughly 70% seen once. These receptor sequences come from a human donor with advanced metastatic prostate, ovarian, gallbladder or colorectal cancer (not recorded which). This table probably holds off-target reads from a library built for another chain.

The chain carries TRBV10-3 and TRBJ2-7; TRBD1 might be the D (5 bases). Trimming cost V 10 bases and J 2 bases, with 12 bases left between them. Per germline, CDR1 ENHRY and CDR2 SYGVKD. The CDR3 spans 12 residues. The DNA of the CDR3 is TGTGCCACGGTCGGACAAACCTACGAGCAGTACTTC. Its translation: CATVGQTYEQYF.

This chain connects TRBV7-9 to TRBJ2-1; TRBD2 aligns across 7 bases. The V segment lost 5 bases and the J segment 4 bases; nucleotides outside the gene matches: 14. The CDR3 loop spans 17 amino acids. CDR1 and CDR2 (germline): SEHNR, FQNEAQ (reference sequence). The CDR3 here is CASSPAGRERRYNEQFF. CDR3 nucleotides: TGTGCCAGCAGCCCCGCAGGGCGGGAGAGAAGGTACAATGAGCAGTTCTTC.

This clonotype was counted only a few times. The chain links TRBV29-1 to TRBJ1-1; D is uncertain. The germline V and J ends were trimmed by 8 bases and 0 bases, with 10 bases remaining between them. Germline-derived CDR1 and CDR2 are SQVTM and ANQGSEA. This CDR3 region has 12 residues. This CDR3 reads CSYTVLNTEAFF. CDR3 nucleotides: TGCAGCTATACAGTTCTGAACACTGAAGCTTTCTTT.

The chain joins TRBV2 to TRBJ2-4; D is perhaps TRBD1 (6 bases). Between the trimmed V and J ends, which lost 3 bases and 7 bases, there was a span of 13 bases. The CDR3 is 14 amino acids. Germline V gene data show CDR1 as SNHLY and CDR2 as FYNNEI. As DNA, the CDR3 is TGTGCCAGCAGTGACACAGGGAAGGGGAACATTCAGTACTTC. This translates into CASSDTGKGNIQYF.

The chain is built from TRBV12-3 or TRBV12-4 and TRBJ1-5, with D uncertain. V was pared by 6 bases and J by 5 bases, with 11 bases between. The CDR3 sequence is 13 residues long. CDR3 nucleotides: TGTGCCAGCAGCCCAAATGGATATCAGCCCCAGCATTTT. It yields the protein CASSPNGYQPQHF.

About this clonotype itself: The germline gene is not matched at one end of the junction; a read error may be the cause. The gene calls are TRBV27 and TRBJ2-2; 11 nucleotides agree with TRBD1. CDR3 length equals 16 residues. Looked up from germline, CDR1 is MNHEY and CDR2 is SMNVEV (reference sequence). The CDR3 sequence is CATSDPGQGDIGELFF. For the CDR3, the DNA is TGTGCCACCAGTGACCCGGGACAGGGGGATATCGGGGAGCTGTTTTTT.

The chain has TRBV7-2 and TRBJ1-1; D might be TRBD1 (5 bases). The V gene lost 4 bases and the J gene lost 0 bases, with 12 bases spanning the gap. Per germline, CDR1 SGHTA and CDR2 FQGNSA. The length of the CDR3 is 15 residues. Here the CDR3 reads CASSYRTHMNTEAFF. In DNA, the CDR3 is TGTGCCAGCAGCTACCGGACACATATGAACACTGAAGCTTTCTTT. Supplemented by reference TRBV7-2 and TRBJ1-1, the full variable domain reads GAGVSQSPSNKVTEKGKDVELRCDPISGHTALYWYRQSLGQGLEFLIYFQGNSAPDKSGLPSDRFSAERTGGSVSTLTIQRTQQEDSAVYLCASSYRTHMNTEAFFGQGTRLTVV.

CDR3 region: CASRDRDRFYEQYF. The DNA of the CDR3 is TGTGCCAGCAGGGATCGGGACCGTTTCTACGAGCAGTACTTC. The V gene is TRBV27, the J gene TRBJ2-7; D may be TRBD1 or TRBD2 (5 bases each). V gave up 6 bases and J gave up 3 bases, with 15 bases separating them. CDR1 and CDR2 from the germline V gene are MNHEY and SMNVEV (reference sequence). This CDR3 spans 14 amino acids.

The rearrangement links TRBV6-5 to TRBJ1-2, with 8 bases that match TRBD1. This CDR3 spans 16 amino acids. The V gene end was trimmed by 5 bases and the J gene end by 4 bases; junction bases not matched to a gene: 12. CDR1 and CDR2 from the germline V gene are MNHEY and SVGAGI. The CDR3 spells CASSEVGRGPFYGYTF. The DNA of the CDR3 is TGTGCCAGCAGTGAAGTTGGCAGGGGGCCGTTCTATGGCTACACCTTC.

This chain uses TRBV5-6 with TRBJ2-2; 7 nucleotides agree with TRBD2. Unmatched junction bases numbered 5, after V lost 6 bases and J lost 3 bases. Germline V gene lookup returns CDR1 SGHDT and CDR2 YYEEEE. CDR3 length equals 14 residues. The CDR3, as DNA: TGTGCCAGCAAGTCTGGGAGGGACACCGGGGAGCTGTTTTTT. Translating gives CASKSGRDTGELFF.

This clonotype occurred a few times. The genes are TRBV6-4 and TRBJ2-5; D unclear. V lost 0 bases and J 5 bases, leaving 7 bases between the germline ends. CDR1 and CDR2 from the germline V gene are MRHNA and SNTAGT. The CDR3 has 13 residues. The CDR3 nucleotides read TGTGCCAGCAGTGACTCGATGGGGGAGACCCAGTACTTC. Translation gives CASSDSMGETQYF.

V and J are TRBV29-1 and TRBJ2-1; 10 nucleotides line up with TRBD1. CDR3 length: 13 residues. V lost 8 bases and J lost 7; bases outside the gene matches: 8. The germline CDR1 and CDR2 sequences are SQVTM and ANQGSEA. This chain's CDR3 is CSSPGTGENEQFF. The DNA of the CDR3 is TGCAGCTCGCCCGGGACAGGGGAAAATGAGCAGTTCTTC.

This chain connects TRBV4-2 to TRBJ1-6; TRBD1 agrees at 8 bases. Germline CDR1 reads LGHNA; CDR2 reads YNFKEQ. The CDR3 consists of 15 residues. The J segment lost 8 bases and the V segment lost 1 base, leaving 4 bases of the junction unmatched. Here the CDR3 reads CASSQVGQGDSPLHF. The CDR3, as DNA: TGTGCCAGCAGCCAAGTTGGACAGGGTGATTCACCCCTCCACTTT.